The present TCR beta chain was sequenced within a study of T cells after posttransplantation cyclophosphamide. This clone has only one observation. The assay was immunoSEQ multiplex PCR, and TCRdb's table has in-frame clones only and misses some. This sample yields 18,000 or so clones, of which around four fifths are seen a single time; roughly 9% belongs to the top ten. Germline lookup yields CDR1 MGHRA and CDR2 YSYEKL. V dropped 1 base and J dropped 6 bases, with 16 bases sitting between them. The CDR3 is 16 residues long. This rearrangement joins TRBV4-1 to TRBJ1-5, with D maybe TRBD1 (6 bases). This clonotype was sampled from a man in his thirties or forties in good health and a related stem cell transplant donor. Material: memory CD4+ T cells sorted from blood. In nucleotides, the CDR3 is TGCGCCAGCAGCCAAGCTAGGGGGGGTAGAGGTCAGCCCCAGCATTTT. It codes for CASSQARGGRGQPQHF.